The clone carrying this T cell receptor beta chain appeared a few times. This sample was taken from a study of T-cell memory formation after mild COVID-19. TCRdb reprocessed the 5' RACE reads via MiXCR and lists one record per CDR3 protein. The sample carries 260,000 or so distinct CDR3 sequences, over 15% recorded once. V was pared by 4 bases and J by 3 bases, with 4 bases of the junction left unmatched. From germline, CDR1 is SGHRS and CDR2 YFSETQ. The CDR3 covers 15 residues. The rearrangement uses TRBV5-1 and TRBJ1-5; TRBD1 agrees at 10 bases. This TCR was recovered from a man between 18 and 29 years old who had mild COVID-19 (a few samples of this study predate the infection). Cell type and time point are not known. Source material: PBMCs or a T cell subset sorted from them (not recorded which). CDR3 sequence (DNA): TGCGCCAGCAGCGCGACAGGGGGCCCCAATCAGCCCCAGCATTTT. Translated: CASSATGGPNQPQHF.